These 26 T cell receptor beta chains were all obtained from the same sample, sequenced in a study of early T cells in non-severe SARS-CoV-2 infection. MiXCR was run by TCRdb on the 5' RACE reads, yielding one entry per CDR3 protein. The sample gives about 29,000 distinct CDR3 sequences, more than 3.5% of which show up once; around 6.3% is in the top ten. Material for sequencing was whole blood. The receptors shown here come from an adult who was a healthcare worker with PCR-confirmed SARS-CoV-2 infection or an uninfected control (not recorded which).

This clonotype turned up a few times. This rearrangement joins TRBV5-1 to TRBJ1-2; TRBD1 aligns across 8 bases. The ends lost 4 bases at V and 2 bases at J; junction bases unmatched: 7. CDR1 SGHRS and CDR2 YFSETQ come from the germline V gene. CDR3 length: 15 amino acids. In nucleotides, the CDR3 is TGCGCCAGCAGCCGGGAGTCAGGGGGCAACTATGGCTACACCTTC. Protein sequence: CASSRESGGNYGYTF.

This clonotype was recorded at least ten times. The chain links TRBV12-3 or TRBV12-4 to TRBJ1-6, with D uncertain. The CDR3 spans 19 residues. V lost 2 bases and J lost 0, with 17 bases in between. This CDR3 is CASSLRPRFQSSYNSPLHF. As DNA, the CDR3 is TGTGCCAGCAGTTTACGTCCCAGATTCCAGAGCTCCTATAATTCACCCCTCCACTTT.

This clonotype occurred many times. The V and J genes are TRBV19 and TRBJ2-1; a weak D match, TRBD1 (6 bases). The germline gives CDR1 LNHDA, CDR2 SQIVND (reference sequence). V shed 1 base and J shed 8 bases, with 18 bases lying between them. This CDR3 has 16 residues. CDR3 amino acids: CASSIAAGARVDEQFF. The CDR3 DNA reads TGTGCCAGTAGTATAGCCGCAGGGGCACGGGTCGATGAGCAGTTCTTC.

This clonotype was counted at least ten times. The rearrangement links TRBV12-3 or TRBV12-4 to TRBJ2-1; 11 bases agree with TRBD2. CDR3 length: 15 residues. Germline trimming cut 6 bases from V and 7 bases from J; bases unmatched to any gene: 8. The CDR3 DNA reads as TGTGCCAGCAGCGCTCTAGCGGGAGGATGGAATGAGCAGTTCTTC. Translated, it gives CASSALAGGWNEQFF.

This clonotype was detected ten times or more. The chain couples TRBV24-1 to TRBJ2-1; D is uncertain. The CDR3 has 15 residues. The V and J ends lost 3 bases and 2 bases respectively, with 10 bases between them. Per germline, CDR1 KGHDR and CDR2 SFDVKD. CDR3 protein: CATSDGSYTYNEQFF. Here the CDR3 DNA reads TGTGCCACCAGTGATGGTTCCTACACCTACAATGAGCAGTTCTTC.

This clonotype showed up just a few times. The V and J genes are TRBV6-2 or TRBV6-3 and TRBJ2-5; TRBD2 agrees at 8 bases. The J segment lost 3 bases and the V segment lost 11 bases, leaving 11 bases of the junction unmatched. Germline V gene sequence: CDR1 MNHEY, CDR2 SVGEGT. CDR3 length: 14 amino acids. The CDR3 loop reads CAARMAGGKETQYF. CDR3 in DNA: TGTGCCGCACGGATGGCGGGAGGAAAAGAGACCCAGTACTTC.

The chain couples TRBV7-9 to TRBJ2-7; D unresolved. The germline V gene has CDR1 SEHNR and CDR2 FQNEAQ (reference sequence). Trimming removed 3 bases at V and 6 bases at J, with 6 bases between. The CDR3 runs 11 residues. CDR3 nucleotide sequence: TGTGCCAGCAGCTTCGCTGGCGAGCAGTACTTC. Its translation: CASSFAGEQYF.

V is TRBV12-3 or TRBV12-4 and J is TRBJ2-1, with D uncertain. CDR3 length equals 17 residues. The germline V and J ends were trimmed by 5 bases and 7 bases, with 24 bases remaining between them. CDR3 sequence: CASSVPNGYLRKNEQFF. The CDR3 DNA is TGTGCCAGCAGTGTCCCGAATGGATACCTGAGGAAGAATGAGCAGTTCTTC.

This clonotype was counted at least ten times. The chain joins TRBV3-1 to TRBJ1-6; D remains ambiguous. The CDR3 extends over 14 amino acids. The germline V and J ends were trimmed by 2 bases and 7 bases, with 9 bases remaining between them. CDR1 LGHDT and CDR2 YNNKEL come from the germline V gene (reference sequence). The CDR3 bases are TGTGCCAGCAGCCAATTCGACCGCAATTCACCCCTCCACTTT. Protein product: CASSQFDRNSPLHF.

Ten or more counts support this clonotype. This chain joins TRBV5-6 and TRBJ2-2, with D perhaps matching TRBD2 (5 bases). The CDR3 extends over 14 amino acids. The V and J ends lost 1 base and 6 bases respectively, with 10 bases between them. The germline CDR1 and CDR2 sequences are SGHDT and YYEEEE. The CDR3 nucleotides read TGTGCCAGCAGCTTGTTGGGAGTCCCCGGGGAGCTGTTTTTT. This encodes CASSLLGVPGELFF.

V gene TRBV20-1 combines with J gene TRBJ2-1; a possible D gene is TRBD2 (5 bases). The CDR3 extends over 14 amino acids. Trimming cost V 0 bases and J 9 bases, with 15 bases left between them. From germline, CDR1 is DFQATT and CDR2 SNEGSKA (reference sequence). CDR3 DNA: TGCAGTGCTAGAGATCATAGCGTGGGGAGTGAGCAGTTCTTC. This codes for CSARDHSVGSEQFF.

This clonotype came up many times. J is TRBJ2-2 and V is TRBV14; 14 nucleotides align to TRBD2. The trim removed 4 bases at V and 6 bases at J, leaving 7 bases unmatched. This CDR3 is 17 amino acids long. The germline V gene encodes CDR1 SGHDN and CDR2 FVKESK. The CDR3 reads CASSPGTSGSYPGELFF. The CDR3 bases are TGTGCCAGCAGCCCTGGGACTAGCGGGAGTTATCCCGGGGAGCTGTTTTTT.

This clonotype showed up just a few times. The chain employs TRBV11-2 and TRBJ2-2, with unresolved D. This CDR3 is 13 amino acids long. CDR1 is SGHAT and CDR2 is FQNNGV in the germline V gene. V was pared by 3 bases and J by 1 base, with 3 bases between. The CDR3 reads CASSFLNTGELFF. The CDR3 DNA reads TGTGCCAGCAGCTTTTTGAACACCGGGGAGCTGTTTTTT.

There are many counts of this clonotype. The chain uses TRBV20-1 and TRBJ2-5; 10 bases match TRBD1. Germline CDR1 reads DFQATT; CDR2 reads SNEGSKA (reference sequence). The ends lost 5 bases at V and 1 base at J; junction bases unmatched: 13. This CDR3 region has 17 residues. In DNA, the CDR3 is TGCAGTGCTCCGGGACAGGGGTTTAGCGGGGTCCAAGAGACCCAGTACTTC. This gives the protein CSAPGQGFSGVQETQYF.

This clonotype has ten or more counts. The chain combines TRBV12-3 or TRBV12-4 with TRBJ1-1, with TRBD1 matching 8 bases. The CDR3 covers 14 residues. J lost 4 bases, V lost 4 bases, and 5 bases had no gene match. The CDR3 protein is CASSSQGGITEAFF. The CDR3 region has the DNA TGTGCCAGCAGTTCACAGGGGGGGATCACTGAAGCTTTCTTT.

This clonotype was recorded at least ten times. The chain joins TRBV29-1 to TRBJ2-1, with a possible D match to TRBD2 (6 bases). This CDR3 contains 12 residues. The V end lost 4 bases, the J end lost 10 bases, and 14 bases lay between the germline ends. CDR1 is SQVTM, CDR2 ANQGSEA, per germline. Here the CDR3 DNA reads TGCAGCGTTGCGCGGGCGGGGTTCGAGCAGTTCTTC. It is translated as CSVARAGFEQFF.

This clonotype was recorded many times. The chain links TRBV19 to TRBJ2-7, with 10 bases fitting TRBD1. The junction had 6 bases not matched to a gene; V was cut back by 6 bases and J by 4 bases. Germline-derived CDR1 and CDR2 are LNHDA and SQIVND (reference sequence). The CDR3 runs 14 residues. CDR3 amino acids: CASSLTGGEYEQYF. In DNA form, the CDR3 reads TGTGCCAGTAGCTTGACAGGGGGCGAGTACGAGCAGTACTTC.

Concerning this clonotype: A much larger clone differs by one base, so this may be a read error. The chain is built from TRBV13 and TRBJ2-7, with D perhaps being TRBD1 or TRBD2 (5 bases each). CDR1 and CDR2 from the germline V gene are PRHDT and FYEKMQ (reference sequence). The CDR3 totals 12 residues. The CDR3 DNA sequence: TGTGCCAACAGCTTGGAACCGGGACAGCAGTACTTC. This encodes CANSLEPGQQYF.

A few counts support this clonotype. V gene TRBV29-1 combines with J gene TRBJ2-7; D call uncertain. The CDR3 length is 11 residues. Germline V gene sequence: CDR1 SQVTM, CDR2 ANQGSEA. Trimming shortened V by 7 bases and J by 8 bases, and 15 bases separated the two germline ends. The CDR3 reads CSGFVTGKQYF. In nucleotides, the CDR3 is TGCAGCGGGTTCGTGACCGGCAAGCAGTACTTC.

The gene calls are TRBV7-9 and TRBJ2-5; D call uncertain. V lost 2 bases and J 5 bases, leaving 6 bases between the germline ends. CDR3 length: 12 residues. The germline V gene encodes CDR1 SEHNR and CDR2 FQNEAQ (reference sequence). CDR3 sequence: CASSLPSETQYF. The CDR3 coding sequence is TGTGCCAGCAGCTTACCTTCGGAGACCCAGTACTTC.

This clonotype was observed a few times. This chain links TRBV2 with TRBJ2-2; no reliable D call. This CDR3 is 15 amino acids long. The germline V gene encodes CDR1 SNHLY and CDR2 FYNNEI. Trimming cost V 4 bases and J 1 base, with 10 bases left between them. The CDR3 region has the DNA TGTGCCAGCAGTGCGGGTGGGGTGAACACCGGGGAGCTGTTTTTT. This encodes CASSAGGVNTGELFF.

This chain links TRBV7-2 with TRBJ2-7; D unresolved. Trimming shortened V by 5 bases and J by 8 bases, and 10 bases separated the two germline ends. The V gene's germline CDR1 is SGHTA and CDR2 FQGNSA. This CDR3 contains 11 residues. CDR3 region: CASSPNGKQYF. CDR3 DNA sequence: TGTGCCAGCAGCCCCAACGGAAAGCAGTACTTC.

The chain carries TRBV7-9 and TRBJ2-1; possible D gene TRBD2, 6 bases. The V and J ends lost 5 bases and 5 bases respectively, with 19 bases between them. CDR1 SEHNR and CDR2 FQNEAQ come from the germline V gene (reference sequence). This CDR3 has 16 residues. The CDR3 region is CASSPLTGVVHNEQFF. DNA for the CDR3: TGTGCCAGCAGCCCTTTAACGGGGGTCGTCCACAATGAGCAGTTCTTC.

This clonotype occurred many times. The chain carries TRBV7-8 and TRBJ2-7; 7 bases match TRBD1. Losses at the gene ends were 5 bases for V and 5 bases for J; bases not matched to a gene: 12. Germline lookup yields CDR1 SGHVS and CDR2 FQNEAQ. This CDR3 region has 15 residues. The CDR3 region is CASSPTGTDFDEQYF. In DNA, the CDR3 is TGTGCCAGCAGCCCCACCGGGACAGATTTCGACGAGCAGTACTTC.

This clonotype was observed a handful of times. CDR3 in DNA: TGTGCCAGTAGTATCGCAGGGAAGCATGAGCAGTTCTTC. This codes for CASSIAGKHEQFF. The J gene is TRBJ2-1, the V gene TRBV19; maybe TRBD1 (5 bases). V was shortened by 3 bases and J by 8 bases, with 11 bases between the two germline ends. Germline V gene data show CDR1 as LNHDA and CDR2 as SQIVND (reference sequence). The CDR3 totals 13 residues.

The chain is built from TRBV2 and TRBJ2-5, with 9 bases fitting TRBD2. The length of the CDR3 is 15 residues. Germline V CDR1 and CDR2: SNHLY, FYNNEI. Losses at the gene ends were 4 bases for V and 1 base for J; bases not matched to a gene: 4. The CDR3 here is CASSATSGRQETQYF. DNA of the CDR3: TGTGCCAGCAGTGCCACTAGCGGGCGCCAAGAGACCCAGTACTTC.